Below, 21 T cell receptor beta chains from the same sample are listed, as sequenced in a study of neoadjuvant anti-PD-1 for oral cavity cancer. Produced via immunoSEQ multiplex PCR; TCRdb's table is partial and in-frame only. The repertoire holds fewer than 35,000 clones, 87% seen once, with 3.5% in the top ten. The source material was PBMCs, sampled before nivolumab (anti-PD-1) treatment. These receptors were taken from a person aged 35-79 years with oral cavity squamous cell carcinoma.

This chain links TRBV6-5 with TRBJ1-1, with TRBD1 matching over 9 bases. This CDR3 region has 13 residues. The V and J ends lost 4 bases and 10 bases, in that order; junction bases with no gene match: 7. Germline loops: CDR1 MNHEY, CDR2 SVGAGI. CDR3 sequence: CASSSRMTGGAFF. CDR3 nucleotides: TGTGCCAGCAGTTCTAGAATGACAGGGGGAGCTTTCTTT.

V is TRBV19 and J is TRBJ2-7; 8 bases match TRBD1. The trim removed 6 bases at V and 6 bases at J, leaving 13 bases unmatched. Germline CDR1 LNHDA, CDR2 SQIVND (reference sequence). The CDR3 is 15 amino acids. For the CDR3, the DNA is TGTGCCAGTAGGCCTGAAACAGGGGGTCCGCTCGAGCAGTACTTC. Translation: CASRPETGGPLEQYF.

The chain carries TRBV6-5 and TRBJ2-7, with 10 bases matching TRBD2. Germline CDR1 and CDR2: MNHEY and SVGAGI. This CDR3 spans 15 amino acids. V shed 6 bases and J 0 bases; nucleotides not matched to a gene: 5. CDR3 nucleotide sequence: TGTGCCAGCAGGGGTAGCGGGGGGTACTCCTACGAGCAGTACTTC. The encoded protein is CASRGSGGYSYEQYF.

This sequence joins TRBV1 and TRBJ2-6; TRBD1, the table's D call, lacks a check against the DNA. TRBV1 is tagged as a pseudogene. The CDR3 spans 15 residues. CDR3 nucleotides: TGCACCAGCAGGGTTGCACAAAGTCGGGCCAACGTCCTGACTTTC. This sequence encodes CTSRVAQSRANVLTF.

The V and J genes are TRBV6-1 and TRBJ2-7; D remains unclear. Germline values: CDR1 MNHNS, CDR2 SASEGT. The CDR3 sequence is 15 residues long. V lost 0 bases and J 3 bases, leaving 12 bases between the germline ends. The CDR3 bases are TGTGCCAGCAGTGAAGCGCACCGAGGTTTCTACGAGCAGTACTTC. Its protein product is CASSEAHRGFYEQYF.

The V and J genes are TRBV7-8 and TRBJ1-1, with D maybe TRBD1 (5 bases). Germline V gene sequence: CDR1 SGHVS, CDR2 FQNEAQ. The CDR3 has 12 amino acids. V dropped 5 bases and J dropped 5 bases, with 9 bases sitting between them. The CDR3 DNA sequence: TGTGCCAGCAGCCGTAGGGGTACTGAAGCTTTCTTT. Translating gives CASSRRGTEAFF. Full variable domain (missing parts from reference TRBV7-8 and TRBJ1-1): GAGVSQSPRYKVAKRGQDVALRCDPISGHVSLFWYQQALGQGPEFLTYFQNEAQLDKSGLPSDRFFAERPEGSVSTLKIQRTQQEDSAVYLCASSRRGTEAFFGQGTRLTVV.

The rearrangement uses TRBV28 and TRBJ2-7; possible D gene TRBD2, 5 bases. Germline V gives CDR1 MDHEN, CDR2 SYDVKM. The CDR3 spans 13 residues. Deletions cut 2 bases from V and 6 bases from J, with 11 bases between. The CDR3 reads CASSLGLALEQYF. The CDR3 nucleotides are TGTGCCAGCAGTTTAGGGCTAGCACTCGAGCAGTACTTC.

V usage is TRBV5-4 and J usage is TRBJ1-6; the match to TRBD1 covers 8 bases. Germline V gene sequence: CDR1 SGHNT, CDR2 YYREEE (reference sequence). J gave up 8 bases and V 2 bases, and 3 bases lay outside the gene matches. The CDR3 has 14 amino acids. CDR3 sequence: CASSLSQGDSPLHF. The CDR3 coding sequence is TGTGCCAGCAGCTTATCACAGGGGGATTCACCCCTCCACTTT. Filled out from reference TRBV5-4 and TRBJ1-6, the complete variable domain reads ETGVTQSPTHLIKTRGQQVTLRCSSQSGHNTVSWYQQALGQGPQFIFQYYREEENGRGNFPPRFSGLQFPNYSSELNVNALELDDSALYLCASSLSQGDSPLHFGNGTRLTVT.

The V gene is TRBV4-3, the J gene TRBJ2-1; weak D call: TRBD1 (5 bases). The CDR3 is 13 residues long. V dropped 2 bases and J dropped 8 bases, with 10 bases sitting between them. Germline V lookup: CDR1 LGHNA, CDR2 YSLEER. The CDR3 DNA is TGCGCCAGCAGCCAATTTAGGGGTCATGAGCAGTTCTTC. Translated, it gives CASSQFRGHEQFF.

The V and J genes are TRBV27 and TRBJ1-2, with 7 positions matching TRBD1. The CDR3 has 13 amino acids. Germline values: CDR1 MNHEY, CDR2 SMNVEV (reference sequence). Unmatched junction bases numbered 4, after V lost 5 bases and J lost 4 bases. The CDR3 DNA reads TGTGCCAGCAGTACGGACAGGATCTATGGCTACACCTTC. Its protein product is CASSTDRIYGYTF.

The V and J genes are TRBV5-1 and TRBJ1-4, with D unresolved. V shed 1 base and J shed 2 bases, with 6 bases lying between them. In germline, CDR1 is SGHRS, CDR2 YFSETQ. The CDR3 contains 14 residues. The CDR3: CASSLRRTNEKLFF. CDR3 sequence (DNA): TGCGCCAGCAGCTTGAGAAGGACTAATGAAAAACTGTTTTTT.

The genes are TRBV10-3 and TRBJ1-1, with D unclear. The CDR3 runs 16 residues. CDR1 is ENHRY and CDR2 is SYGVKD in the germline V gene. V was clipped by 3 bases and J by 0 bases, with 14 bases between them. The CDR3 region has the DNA TGTGCCATCAGTGATAGTTCAGTCGGTATGAACACTGAAGCTTTCTTT. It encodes CAISDSSVGMNTEAFF.

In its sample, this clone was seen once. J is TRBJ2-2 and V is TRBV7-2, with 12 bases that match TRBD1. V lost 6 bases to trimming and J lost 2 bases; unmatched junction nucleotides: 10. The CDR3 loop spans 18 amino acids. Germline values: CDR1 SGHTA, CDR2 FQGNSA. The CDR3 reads CASRPNTGTGGNTGELFF. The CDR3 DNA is TGTGCCAGCAGACCAAATACCGGGACAGGGGGCAACACCGGGGAGCTGTTTTTT.

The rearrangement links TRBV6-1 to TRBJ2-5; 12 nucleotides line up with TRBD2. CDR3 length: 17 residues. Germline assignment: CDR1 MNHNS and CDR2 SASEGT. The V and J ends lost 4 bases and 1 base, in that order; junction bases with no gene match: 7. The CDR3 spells CASSVASGGVGQETQYF. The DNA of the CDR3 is TGTGCCAGCAGTGTGGCTAGCGGGGGGGTAGGCCAAGAGACCCAGTACTTC.

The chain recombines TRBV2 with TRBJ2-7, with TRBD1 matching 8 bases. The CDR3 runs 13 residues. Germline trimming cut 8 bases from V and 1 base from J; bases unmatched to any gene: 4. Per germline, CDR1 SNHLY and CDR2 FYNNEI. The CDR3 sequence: CASGRTGSYEQYF. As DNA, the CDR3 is TGTGCCAGCGGTAGGACAGGGTCCTACGAGCAGTACTTC.

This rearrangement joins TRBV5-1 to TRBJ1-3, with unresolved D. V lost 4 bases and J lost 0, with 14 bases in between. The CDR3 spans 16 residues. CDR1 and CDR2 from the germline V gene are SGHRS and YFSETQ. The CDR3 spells CASSPLQTTSGNTIYF. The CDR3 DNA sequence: TGCGCCAGCAGCCCATTACAGACAACCTCTGGAAACACCATATATTTT.

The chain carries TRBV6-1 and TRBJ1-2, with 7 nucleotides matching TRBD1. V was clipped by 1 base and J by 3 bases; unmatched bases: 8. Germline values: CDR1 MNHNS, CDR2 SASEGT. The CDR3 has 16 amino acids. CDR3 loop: CASSEVQGQLHYGYTF. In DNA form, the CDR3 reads TGTGCCAGCAGTGAAGTGCAGGGACAGCTACACTATGGCTACACCTTC.

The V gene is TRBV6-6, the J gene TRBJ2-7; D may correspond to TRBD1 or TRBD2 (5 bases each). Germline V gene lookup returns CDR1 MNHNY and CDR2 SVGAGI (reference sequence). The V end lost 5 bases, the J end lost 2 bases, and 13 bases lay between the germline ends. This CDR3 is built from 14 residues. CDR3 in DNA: TGTGCCAGCAGTCACGGGGCCGGAGCCTACGAGCAGTACTTC. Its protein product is CASSHGAGAYEQYF.

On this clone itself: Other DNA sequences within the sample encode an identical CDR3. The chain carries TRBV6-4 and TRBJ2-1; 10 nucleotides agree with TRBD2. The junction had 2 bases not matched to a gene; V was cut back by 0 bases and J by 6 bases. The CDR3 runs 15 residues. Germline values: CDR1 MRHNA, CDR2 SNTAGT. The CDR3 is CASSDSSGGANEQFF. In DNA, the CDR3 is TGTGCCAGCAGTGACTCGAGCGGGGGGGCCAATGAGCAGTTCTTC.

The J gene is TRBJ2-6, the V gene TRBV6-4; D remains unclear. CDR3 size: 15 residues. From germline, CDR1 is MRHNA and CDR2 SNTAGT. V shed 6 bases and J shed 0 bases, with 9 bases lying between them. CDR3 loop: CASSEQGSGANVLTF. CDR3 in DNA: TGTGCCAGCAGCGAACAAGGCTCTGGGGCCAACGTCCTGACTTTC.

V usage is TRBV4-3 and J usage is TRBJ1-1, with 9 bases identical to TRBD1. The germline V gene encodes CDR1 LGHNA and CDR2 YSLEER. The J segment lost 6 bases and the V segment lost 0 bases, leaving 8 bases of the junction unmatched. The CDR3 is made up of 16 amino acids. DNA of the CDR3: TGCGCCAGCAGCCAAGATAGGGACAGGGTGAGGTCTGAAGCTTTCTTT. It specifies CASSQDRDRVRSEAFF.